The 30 T cell receptor beta chains presented below share a single source sample, sequenced in a study of T cell changes during pregnancy in multiple sclerosis. TCRdb keeps only in-frame clones here, not all; method: immunoSEQ multiplex PCR. The table records 25,000 to 30,000 clones, 75% to 90% of them present only once. The sequencing used CD4+ T cells from peripheral blood mononuclear cells, collected in the first trimester of pregnancy. Receptors were obtained from a female donor in good health, enrolled as a control in a pregnancy study.

The rearrangement joins TRBV27 to TRBJ2-7; 8 nucleotides align to TRBD1. V lost 2 bases to trimming and J lost 3 bases; unmatched junction nucleotides: 0. Per the germline V gene, CDR1 is MNHEY and CDR2 is SMNVEV (reference sequence). The CDR3 length is 13 residues. The CDR3 sequence is CASSLTGGYEQYF. The CDR3 DNA sequence: TGTGCCAGCAGTTTAACAGGGGGCTACGAGCAGTACTTC.

The V gene is TRBV20-1, the J gene TRBJ2-1; D is possibly TRBD1 (6 bases). The length of the CDR3 is 11 residues. Germline loops: CDR1 DFQATT, CDR2 SNEGSKA (reference sequence). The V gene lost 5 bases and the J gene lost 10 bases, with 12 bases spanning the gap. CDR3 region: CSAYQGKEQFF. As DNA, the CDR3 is TGCAGTGCTTACCAGGGGAAGGAGCAGTTCTTC.

This chain uses TRBV10-2 with TRBJ2-5, with D maybe TRBD2 (5 bases). V was cut by 0 bases and J by 4 bases, with 9 bases left in between. Germline V CDR1 and CDR2: WSHSY, SAAADI. The CDR3 length is 14 residues. The CDR3 DNA reads TGCGCCAGCAGTGAGTCCAACGGGGTAGAGACCCAGTACTTC. Protein sequence: CASSESNGVETQYF.

Only one count was recorded for this clone. This sequence joins TRBV20-1 and TRBJ2-1; 8 nucleotides match TRBD2. The V gene's germline CDR1 is DFQATT and CDR2 SNEGSKA (reference sequence). This CDR3 is 11 amino acids long. The trim removed 5 bases at V and 12 bases at J, leaving 6 bases unmatched. Written as DNA, the CDR3 is TGCAGTGCTGATCCGGGACTAGGGCAGTTCTTC. Amino acids: CSADPGLGQFF.

This clone was counted a single time. The rearrangement joins TRBV12-5 to TRBJ2-4, with TRBD1 identical over 9 bases. With 1 base clipped from V and 5 bases from J, the junction kept 6 bases outside the gene matches. CDR1 is LGHNT, CDR2 FRNRAP, per germline. This CDR3 has 16 amino acids. DNA for the CDR3: TGTGCTAGTGGTTTGGCCCAGGGACAGGGCCAAAACATTCAGTACTTC. Translating it yields CASGLAQGQGQNIQYF.

The V call is TRBV7-2, the J call TRBJ1-1; the match to TRBD1 covers 8 bases. V lost 4 bases, J lost 8 bases, and 9 bases stayed unmatched. There are 14 residues in the CDR3. The germline V gene has CDR1 SGHTA and CDR2 FQGNSA. This CDR3 is CASSSTGGYIEAFF. The CDR3 DNA reads as TGTGCCAGCAGCTCAACAGGGGGATACATAGAAGCTTTCTTT.

The genes are TRBV15 and TRBJ2-3; 7 bases are a match to TRBD2. V lost 0 bases, J lost 6 bases, and 9 bases stayed unmatched. CDR3 length equals 16 residues. Germline values: CDR1 LNHNV, CDR2 YYDKDF (reference sequence). DNA of the CDR3: TGTGCCACCAGCAGAGATCCGGGACTATACTACGATACGCAGTATTTT. Translated, it gives CATSRDPGLYYDTQYF. Complete variable domain (other parts from reference TRBV15 and TRBJ2-3): DAMVIQNPRYQVTQFGKPVTLSCSQTLNHNVMYWYQQKSSQAPKLLFHYYDKDFNNEADTPDNFQSRRPNTSFCFLDIRSPGLGDTAMYLCATSRDPGLYYDTQYFGPGTRLTVL.

This clone appeared a few times. V gene TRBV6-1 combines with J gene TRBJ2-2; TRBD2 might be the D (5 bases). The CDR3 runs 14 residues. Trimming removed 5 bases at V and 5 bases at J, with 12 bases between. From germline, CDR1 is MNHNS and CDR2 SASEGT. Here the CDR3 reads CASSRTENTGELFF. CDR3 nucleotides: TGTGCCAGCAGTCGGACTGAAAATACCGGGGAGCTGTTTTTT.

This sequence joins TRBV4-3 and TRBJ2-1; unclear D gene. The V end lost 2 bases, the J end lost 8 bases, and 10 bases lay between the germline ends. Germline CDR1 reads LGHNA; CDR2 reads YSLEER. The CDR3 covers 13 residues. The CDR3, as DNA: TGCGCCAGCAGCCAATTTAGTTACGATGAGCAGTTCTTC. Translated: CASSQFSYDEQFF.

This chain uses TRBV9 with TRBJ2-1; 9 bases are shared with TRBD2. The CDR3 is 14 amino acids. The germline V gene encodes CDR1 SGDLS and CDR2 YYNGEE. V dropped 4 bases and J dropped 3; count of bases not matched to a gene: 2. The chain's CDR3 is CASSSTSGYNEQFF. In DNA form, the CDR3 reads TGTGCCAGCAGCTCGACTAGCGGCTACAATGAGCAGTTCTTC.

V gene TRBV28 combines with J gene TRBJ2-3, with a possible D match to TRBD2 (6 bases). V was trimmed by 3 bases and J by 2 bases, leaving 12 bases between them. This CDR3 region has 15 residues. Per germline, CDR1 MDHEN and CDR2 SYDVKM. The CDR3 here is CASSFRAGPTDTQYF. The DNA for the CDR3 is TGTGCCAGCAGTTTCCGAGCGGGCCCCACAGATACGCAGTATTTT.

This chain uses TRBV19 with TRBJ2-7, with 11 bases identical to TRBD1. J was trimmed by 6 bases and V by 5 bases; bases with no gene match: 9. CDR3 length equals 15 residues. CDR1 is LNHDA, CDR2 SQIVND, per germline (reference sequence). The CDR3 loop reads CASSLPDRGLVEQYF. CDR3 sequence (DNA): TGTGCCAGTAGTCTCCCGGACAGGGGGCTGGTCGAGCAGTACTTC.

This chain uses TRBV2 with TRBJ2-5; 8 nucleotides align to TRBD2. From germline, CDR1 is SNHLY and CDR2 FYNNEI. The CDR3 length is 15 residues. V shed 10 bases and J 1 base; nucleotides not matched to a gene: 11. The CDR3 DNA follows: TGTGCCACCAGGATTACTAGCGGTCCCCAAGAGACCCAGTACTTC. It encodes CATRITSGPQETQYF.

The chain joins TRBV6-5 to TRBJ1-6, with TRBD1 matching over 7 bases. The CDR3 is made up of 15 amino acids. After removal of 6 bases from V and 10 bases from J, the junction contained 12 bases not matched to a gene. Looked up from germline, CDR1 is MNHEY and CDR2 is SVGAGI. The CDR3 nucleotides are TGTGCCAGCAGGTTCCGGGACAGCCCTCGATCACCCCTCCACTTT. This sequence encodes CASRFRDSPRSPLHF.

The chain employs TRBV7-6 and TRBJ2-7; no firm D call. The length of the CDR3 is 12 residues. V lost 2 bases, J lost 2 bases, and 4 bases lay in between. Germline CDR1 is SGHVS and CDR2 is FNYEAQ. Here the CDR3 reads CASSLNTYEQYF. The CDR3, as DNA: TGTGCCAGCAGCTTAAATACCTACGAGCAGTACTTC. The full variable domain, its missing parts supplied by reference TRBV7-6 and TRBJ2-7, is GAGVSQSPRYKVTKRGQDVALRCDPISGHVSLYWYRQALGQGPEFLTYFNYEAQQDKSGLPNDRFSAERPEGSISTLTIQRTEQRDSAMYRCASSLNTYEQYFGPGTRLTVT.

V and J are TRBV19 and TRBJ1-5; the match to TRBD1 covers 10 bases. CDR3 length: 16 amino acids. J was trimmed by 0 bases and V by 9 bases; bases with no gene match: 8. Germline lookup yields CDR1 LNHDA and CDR2 SQIVND (reference sequence). Here the CDR3 DNA reads TGTGCCAGCGACAGGGGGCGGGAGTATAGCAATCAGCCCCAGCATTTT. This sequence encodes CASDRGREYSNQPQHF.

The chain uses TRBV19 and TRBJ1-2, with TRBD1 as a possible D gene (6 bases). The length of the CDR3 is 14 residues. The germline V and J ends were trimmed by 3 bases and 4 bases, with 12 bases remaining between them. CDR1 is LNHDA, CDR2 SQIVND, per germline (reference sequence). The CDR3 nucleotides read TGTGCCAGTAGTATGGATGGGGGCACCTATGGCTACACCTTC. It encodes CASSMDGGTYGYTF.

The chain links TRBV18 to TRBJ2-1; TRBD1 agrees at 7 bases. The V and J ends lost 4 bases and 7 bases, in that order; junction bases with no gene match: 1. CDR1 and CDR2 (germline): KGHSH, LQKENI. The CDR3 is made up of 12 amino acids. The CDR3 coding sequence is TGTGCCAGCTCACTCAGGGGGAATGAGCAGTTCTTC. Its translation: CASSLRGNEQFF.

The V and J genes are TRBV5-1 and TRBJ1-5, with TRBD1 matching over 7 bases. The CDR3 runs 13 residues. Trimming took 4 bases from V and 4 from J; bases not matched to a gene: 2. The germline V gene has CDR1 SGHRS and CDR2 YFSETQ. CDR3 amino acids: CASSLDRNQPQHF. In DNA form, the CDR3 reads TGCGCCAGCAGCCTGGACAGGAATCAGCCCCAGCATTTT.

The rearrangement joins TRBV28 to TRBJ1-5; D ambiguous. The germline CDR1 and CDR2 sequences are MDHEN and SYDVKM. V was cut by 3 bases and J by 0 bases, with 9 bases left in between. The CDR3 runs 15 residues. The CDR3 DNA sequence: TGTGCCAGCAGTTTCCCGGGAAATAGCAATCAGCCCCAGCATTTT. Amino acids: CASSFPGNSNQPQHF. The complete variable domain, with remaining parts taken from reference TRBV28 and TRBJ1-5, reads DVKVTQSSRYLVKRTGEKVFLECVQDMDHENMFWYRQDPGLGLRLIYFSYDVKMKEKGDIPEGYSVSREKKERFSLILESASTNQTSMYLCASSFPGNSNQPQHFGDGTRLSIL.

The chain has TRBV19 and TRBJ2-1; 12 nucleotides line up with TRBD2. V shed 1 base and J 6 bases; nucleotides not matched to a gene: 10. Germline-derived CDR1 and CDR2 are LNHDA and SQIVND (reference sequence). The CDR3 is made up of 18 amino acids. The CDR3 here is CASSIGGNLGLAGNEQFF. In DNA form, the CDR3 reads TGTGCCAGTAGTATAGGGGGGAACCTGGGACTAGCGGGCAATGAGCAGTTCTTC.

The V call is TRBV19, the J call TRBJ2-1; 7 nucleotides match TRBD2. The V gene's germline CDR1 is LNHDA and CDR2 SQIVND (reference sequence). After removal of 3 bases from V and 8 bases from J, the junction contained 16 bases not matched to a gene. The CDR3 totals 17 residues. The DNA for the CDR3 is TGTGCCAGTAGTATCGAGGTTAGCGCGGGGGTTACGTATGAGCAGTTCTTC. This sequence encodes CASSIEVSAGVTYEQFF.

This clone was found once. The chain links TRBV5-4 to TRBJ2-3; 9 bases line up with TRBD2. V shed 0 bases and J 6 bases; nucleotides not matched to a gene: 5. This CDR3 region has 15 residues. CDR1 and CDR2 (germline): SGHNT, YYREEE (reference sequence). The CDR3 coding sequence is TGTGCCAGCAGCTTGGATGGGACTAGCTACGATACGCAGTATTTT. It translates to CASSLDGTSYDTQYF. Looking up the rest from reference TRBV5-4 and TRBJ2-3 gives the full variable domain: ETGVTQSPTHLIKTRGQQVTLRCSSQSGHNTVSWYQQALGQGPQFIFQYYREEENGRGNFPPRFSGLQFPNYSSELNVNALELDDSALYLCASSLDGTSYDTQYFGPGTRLTVL.

V usage is TRBV5-1 and J usage is TRBJ2-5; the D gene is possibly TRBD1 (6 bases). The CDR3 runs 14 residues. Germline V gene lookup returns CDR1 SGHRS and CDR2 YFSETQ. V shed 4 bases and J shed 2 bases, with 12 bases lying between them. CDR3 protein: CASSGGQQQETQYF. The CDR3 DNA reads TGCGCCAGCAGCGGCGGACAGCAGCAAGAGACCCAGTACTTC. The whole variable domain, filled in from reference TRBV5-1 and TRBJ2-5, reads KAGVTQTPRYLIKTRGQQVTLSCSPISGHRSVSWYQQTPGQGLQFLFEYFSETQRNKGNFPGRFSGRQFSNSRSEMNVSTLELGDSALYLCASSGGQQQETQYFGPGTRLLVL.

This clone was counted a few times. The chain employs TRBV19 and TRBJ2-2, with TRBD1 matching over 12 bases. The CDR3 is made up of 15 amino acids. The germline V gene encodes CDR1 LNHDA and CDR2 SQIVND (reference sequence). Losses at the gene ends were 6 bases for V and 6 bases for J; bases not matched to a gene: 5. CDR3 region: CASRLGQGASGELFF. The CDR3 DNA is TGTGCCAGTAGACTGGGACAGGGGGCATCCGGGGAGCTGTTTTTT.

DNA of the CDR3: TGTGCCAGCACGACAGGGGATTATCAGCCCCAGCATTTT. Translated, it gives CASTTGDYQPQHF. V gene TRBV28 combines with J gene TRBJ1-5; 8 bases agree with TRBD1. The V and J ends lost 7 bases and 5 bases, in that order; junction bases with no gene match: 4. Germline lookup yields CDR1 MDHEN and CDR2 SYDVKM. There are 13 residues in the CDR3.

The chain has TRBV11-1 and TRBJ2-7; D is perhaps TRBD2 (6 bases). The germline V and J ends were trimmed by 4 bases and 7 bases, with 20 bases remaining between them. The CDR3 has 15 amino acids. Looked up from germline, CDR1 is SGHAT and CDR2 is FQDESV (reference sequence). CDR3 loop: CASSSSHGGLGEQYF. The CDR3 DNA reads as TGTGCCAGCAGCTCATCCCACGGGGGTCTAGGAGAGCAGTACTTC.

This chain uses TRBV18 with TRBJ2-7, with TRBD2 matching over 7 bases. CDR1 is KGHSH and CDR2 is LQKENI in the germline V gene. The CDR3 has 12 residues. V lost 6 bases to trimming and J lost 5 bases; unmatched junction nucleotides: 4. The CDR3 DNA is TGTGCCAGCTCCTCCGGGGGGAACGAGCAGTACTTC. Amino acids: CASSSGGNEQYF.

The rearrangement joins TRBV6-6 to TRBJ2-1, with TRBD1 identical over 9 bases. Unmatched junction bases numbered 8, after V lost 5 bases and J lost 6 bases. There are 15 residues in the CDR3. Germline V gene sequence: CDR1 MNHNY, CDR2 SVGAGI (reference sequence). The CDR3 here is CASSKQGASGNEQFF. CDR3 coding DNA: TGTGCCAGCAGTAAACAGGGGGCGAGTGGCAATGAGCAGTTCTTC.

The J gene is TRBJ1-5, the V gene TRBV4-3, with 9 bases lining up with TRBD1. J was trimmed by 7 bases and V by 0 bases; bases with no gene match: 19. CDR3 length equals 20 residues. CDR1 and CDR2 from the germline V gene are LGHNA and YSLEER. CDR3 sequence reads: CASSQEWSLTPTGGSQPQHF. The CDR3 DNA reads as TGCGCCAGCAGCCAAGAATGGTCCCTGACCCCCACAGGGGGCAGCCAGCCCCAGCATTTT.